The T cell receptor (beta chain) under discussion was sequenced for a study of control samples from healthy donors and cancer patients. V lost 2 bases and J 4 bases, leaving 12 bases between the germline ends. CDR3 size: 14 residues. Germline CDR1 reads MGHRA; CDR2 reads YSYEKL. Clones were read by immunoSEQ multiplex PCR, and TCRdb kept only the in-frame ones, dropping some. This sample has over 75,000 clones, with 75% to 95% found just once. The sample comprised blood. V is TRBV4-1 and J is TRBJ2-7; tentative D call: TRBD2 (7 bases). The TCR sequence derives from a man aged 25-45 years in good health. The CDR3 nucleotides are TGCGCCAGCAGCCAAAACAGGGAGGGATACGAGCAGTACTTC. Translated, it gives CASSQNREGYEQYF.